This TCR beta chain was identified during a study of blood T cell repertoires in COVID-19. Study at large: The samples span acute and convalescent COVID-19 from the United States, Italy and Spain. T cells, B-cell-depleted T cells, or PBMCs supplied cDNA or gDNA.

The CDR3 covers 15 residues. Germline lookup yields CDR1 SGHRS and CDR2 YFSETQ. Losses at the gene ends were 4 bases for V and 0 bases for J; bases not matched to a gene: 5. Original processing notes: Amplifying reference gene primers gave estimates of nucleated cell counts. Clones were sequenced by immunoSEQ multiplex PCR, and TCRdb holds only the in-frame ones, with some missing. The V and J calls and clone size come from that table; D and trimming were worked out from the DNA. The sample holds about 280,000 clones; 80% to 90% are singletons and the top ten take approximately 4.2%. This sequence was found in a man in his forties with acute or convalescent COVID-19. The rearrangement joins TRBV5-1 to TRBJ2-3, with TRBD2 identical over 7 bases. The specimen sequenced was peripheral blood. CDR3 coding DNA: TGCGCCAGCAGCCAACGAGCGGGGAGCACAGATACGCAGTATTTT. This gives the protein CASSQRAGSTDTQYF.